The 16 T cell receptor beta chains below all came from one sample that was sequenced in a study of CD8 T cells in Susac syndrome. The RNA input was about 0.45 to 1 ug, and it was reverse transcribed with random hexamers. TCRdb called the immunoSEQ multiplex PCR reads again in MiXCR, with one record for every CDR3 protein. The profile shows about 120,000 distinct CDR3 sequences, 90% to 95% of them singletons. The sample was CD8+ T cells from PBMCs. These receptor sequences come from a human donor with Susac syndrome.

The genes are TRBV4-1 and TRBJ2-2, with unresolved D. The germline CDR1 and CDR2 sequences are MGHRA and YSYEKL. CDR3 length: 13 residues. Between the trimmed V and J ends, which lost 1 base and 9 bases, there was a span of 9 bases. The CDR3 nucleotides are TGCGCCAGCAGCCAAGTCCCACGGCGGGAGCTGTTTTTT. This codes for CASSQVPRRELFF.

This chain links TRBV20-1 with TRBJ2-1; 12 positions match TRBD2. With V trimmed by 0 bases and J by 3 bases, 12 bases remained unmatched. CDR3 length equals 19 residues. CDR1 DFQATT and CDR2 SNEGSKA come from the germline V gene (reference sequence). This CDR3 is CSARDTAASGGAFYNEQFF. CDR3 nucleotides: TGCAGTGCTAGAGATACGGCGGCTAGCGGGGGGGCATTCTACAATGAGCAGTTCTTC.

This clonotype was seen just once. The V gene is TRBV30, the J gene TRBJ2-7; TRBD1 matches at 8 bases. The CDR3 sequence is 14 residues long. In germline, CDR1 is GTSNPN, CDR2 SVGIG (reference sequence). J gave up 3 bases and V 2 bases, and 6 bases lay outside the gene matches. The CDR3 loop is CAWSHGTGDYEQYF. CDR3 coding DNA: TGTGCCTGGAGTCACGGGACAGGAGACTACGAGCAGTACTTC.

The V and J genes are TRBV11-2 and TRBJ1-1, with TRBD1 identical over 8 bases. The CDR3 is made up of 13 amino acids. Trimming took 3 bases from V and 6 from J; bases not matched to a gene: 3. The germline gives CDR1 SGHAT, CDR2 FQNNGV. CDR3 in DNA: TGTGCCAGCAGCTTCCAGGGGGCGTCTGAAGCTTTCTTT. This sequence encodes CASSFQGASEAFF.

This rearrangement joins TRBV24-1 to TRBJ2-5; TRBD2 agrees at 11 bases. Looked up from germline, CDR1 is KGHDR and CDR2 is SFDVKD. V lost 3 bases to trimming and J lost 0 bases; unmatched junction nucleotides: 2. The CDR3 consists of 16 residues. The CDR3 DNA is TGTGCCACCAGTGATCCTAGCGGGGGGTACCAAGAGACCCAGTACTTC. It yields the protein CATSDPSGGYQETQYF.

The chain combines TRBV20-1 with TRBJ2-1; TRBD2 aligns across 9 bases. The J segment lost 7 bases and the V segment lost 0 bases, leaving 10 bases of the junction unmatched. CDR3 length: 16 amino acids. Germline-derived CDR1 and CDR2 are DFQATT and SNEGSKA (reference sequence). CDR3 loop: CSARDGDQRGVNEQFF. CDR3 in DNA: TGCAGTGCTAGAGATGGGGACCAGCGGGGGGTTAATGAGCAGTTCTTC.

The CDR3 loop is CASRGRDSGELFF. The CDR3 bases are TGTGCCAGCAGGGGCAGGGATTCCGGGGAGCTGTTTTTT. The gene calls are TRBV3-1 and TRBJ2-2; the D gene is possibly TRBD1 (5 bases). V was cut by 6 bases and J by 6 bases, with 11 bases left in between. The V gene's germline CDR1 is LGHDT and CDR2 YNNKEL (reference sequence). The CDR3 has 13 amino acids.

V is TRBV6-5 and J is TRBJ2-2; D tentatively reads TRBD1 or TRBD2 (6 bases each). The germline V gene has CDR1 MNHEY and CDR2 SVGAGI. V was clipped by 2 bases and J by 5 bases, with 9 bases between them. This CDR3 has 14 residues. The CDR3 sequence: CASSYGGGTGELFF. The CDR3 DNA sequence: TGTGCCAGCAGTTACGGAGGGGGGACCGGGGAGCTGTTTTTT.

The J gene is TRBJ2-1, the V gene TRBV20-1, with TRBD2 matching 14 bases. The CDR3 loop spans 17 amino acids. With 6 bases clipped from V and 2 bases from J, the junction kept 9 bases outside the gene matches. CDR1 is DFQATT, CDR2 SNEGSKA, per germline (reference sequence). The DNA for the CDR3 is TGCAGTGCCGGAGGGACTAGCGGGGGCCCAGCCTACAATGAGCAGTTCTTC. As protein: CSAGGTSGGPAYNEQFF.

In this sample, this clonotype turned up once. The chain carries TRBV9 and TRBJ2-1; no firm D call. Germline-derived CDR1 and CDR2 are SGDLS and YYNGEE. This CDR3 is built from 15 residues. V shed 3 bases and J shed 7 bases, with 17 bases lying between them. The CDR3, as DNA: TGTGCCAGCAGCGCCCATCTTGCCCTAAGGAATGAGCAGTTCTTC. Amino acids: CASSAHLALRNEQFF.

The CDR3 protein is CSARGGAVYEQYF. DNA for the CDR3: TGCAGTGCTAGGGGCGGGGCGGTCTACGAGCAGTACTTC. The rearrangement joins TRBV20-1 to TRBJ2-7, with a possible D match to TRBD2 (6 bases). This CDR3 spans 13 amino acids. Between the trimmed V and J ends, which lost 3 bases and 3 bases, there was a span of 12 bases. The germline CDR1 and CDR2 sequences are DFQATT and SNEGSKA (reference sequence).

The chain is built from TRBV15 and TRBJ1-1; D remains ambiguous. This CDR3 spans 17 amino acids. The V and J ends lost 0 bases and 2 bases respectively, with 16 bases between them. The germline V gene has CDR1 LNHNV and CDR2 YYDKDF (reference sequence). The CDR3 is CATSRDIDLWDNTEAFF. As DNA, the CDR3 is TGTGCCACCAGCAGAGATATAGACTTGTGGGATAACACTGAAGCTTTCTTT.

This chain connects TRBV20-1 to TRBJ2-7; 13 bases map to TRBD2. CDR1 is DFQATT and CDR2 is SNEGSKA in the germline V gene (reference sequence). CDR3 length: 15 amino acids. J was trimmed by 1 base and V by 5 bases; bases with no gene match: 5. As DNA, the CDR3 is TGCAGTGCTGTCCCGGGACTAGCGGGGTCCTACGAGCAGTACTTC. Protein: CSAVPGLAGSYEQYF.

The rearrangement joins TRBV30 to TRBJ2-5; 9 bases line up with TRBD1. The CDR3 is made up of 14 amino acids. CDR1 is GTSNPN, CDR2 SVGIG, per germline (reference sequence). The V and J ends lost 2 bases and 2 bases, in that order; junction bases with no gene match: 3. In DNA, the CDR3 is TGTGCCTGGAGTACCGGGACAGGGCAAGAGACCCAGTACTTC. Its protein product is CAWSTGTGQETQYF.

This rearrangement joins TRBV5-1 to TRBJ1-1; no definite D call. V was clipped by 7 bases and J by 0 bases, with 10 bases between them. The CDR3 consists of 13 residues. CDR1 SGHRS and CDR2 YFSETQ come from the germline V gene. The CDR3 here is CASFLTVNTEAFF. CDR3 nucleotide sequence: TGCGCCAGCTTCCTCACGGTGAACACTGAAGCTTTCTTT.

The chain recombines TRBV2 with TRBJ2-7; tentative D call: TRBD1 (5 bases). Trimming cost V 1 base and J 5 bases, with 12 bases left between them. This CDR3 contains 14 residues. The V gene's germline CDR1 is SNHLY and CDR2 FYNNEI. For the CDR3, the DNA is TGTGCCAGCAGTGAAGTCGGCAGGGAAAACGAGCAGTACTTC. This encodes CASSEVGRENEQYF.